These 23 T cell receptor beta chains were sequenced from one sample in a study of T cells in women clearing cervical HPV infection. Assay: immunoSEQ multiplex PCR; the TCRdb copy retains only in-frame clones and omits some. This specimen shows 14,000 or so clones; the ten leading clones hold less than 10%. Material: blood buffy coat. The receptors shown here come from a woman aged 18-70 years with a cervical HPV16 infection that either progressed to CIN3+ or cleared (not recorded which).

As regards this clone: With the read ending 3 residues before the CDR3 end, the germline J gene is used to fill in that end. The rearrangement links TRBV18 to TRBJ1-1; D might be TRBD1 (6 bases). The germline CDR1 and CDR2 sequences are KGHSH and LQKENI. This CDR3 spans 12 amino acids. The CDR3 sequence is CASSPNRDEAFF. Partial CDR3 DNA: TGTGCCAGCTCACCAAACAGGGACGAA.

Turning to this clone: The read ends 3 residues early relative to the CDR3; the germline J gene fills the gap. V gene TRBV7-9 combines with J gene TRBJ1-4; no clear D gene. This CDR3 contains 13 residues. The germline V gene has CDR1 SEHNR and CDR2 FQNEAQ (reference sequence). Trimming shortened V by 3 bases and J by 5 bases, and 7 bases separated the two germline ends. The CDR3 DNA, read in part, is TGTGCCAGCAGCTTCGACGGGAATGAAAAA. Its translation is CASSFDGNEK. The whole CDR3 sequence is CASSFDGNEKLFF.

About this clone: The read ends 3 residues shy of where the CDR3 ends; the end is completed using the germline J gene. J is TRBJ1-2 and V is TRBV20-1, with a possible D match to TRBD1 (5 bases). Germline loops: CDR1 DFQATT, CDR2 SNEGSKA (reference sequence). The CDR3 contains 15 residues. V shed 0 bases and J shed 6 bases, with 17 bases lying between them. The CDR3 loop reads CSARDTGTPGHGYTF. The sequenced CDR3 bases are TGCAGTGCTAGAGACACTGGGACTCCGGGACATGGC.

The covered CDR3 bases are TGTGCCAGCAGCTTAGATTGGCTCACCGGGGAG. Translated, it gives CASSLDWLTGE. The complete CDR3 reads CASSLDWLTGELFF. The rearrangement links TRBV7-2 to TRBJ2-2, with no clear D. The missing CDR3 end, 3 residues past where the read stops, is filled in from the germline J gene. The CDR3 has 14 residues. V was clipped by 1 base and J by 4 bases, with 7 bases between them. CDR1 and CDR2 from the germline V gene are SGHTA and FQGNSA.

In the case of this clone: The CDR3 extends 3 residues past the end of the read, so its final part is completed from the germline J gene. The chain recombines TRBV7-2 with TRBJ2-4; D uncertain. The germline gives CDR1 SGHTA, CDR2 FQGNSA. This CDR3 has 15 amino acids. Here the CDR3 reads CASSLGPGEIYGQYF. Partial CDR3 DNA: TGTGCCAGCAGCTTAGGCCCAGGCGAGATCTATGGT.

Note on this clone: The CDR3 goes on 3 residues after the read ends, and that part is filled in from the germline J gene. The chain couples TRBV20-1 to TRBJ1-5; weak D call: TRBD1 (6 bases). Between the trimmed V and J ends, which lost 3 bases and 0 bases, there was a span of 12 bases. This CDR3 has 15 residues. Germline V gene lookup returns CDR1 DFQATT and CDR2 SNEGSKA (reference sequence). CDR3 region: CSARDSFYSNQPQHF. The DNA read from the CDR3 is TGCAGTGCTAGGGACAGTTTTTATAGCAATCAGCCC.

On this clone: From the germline J gene comes the end of the CDR3, since the read stops 3 residues before it. The gene calls are TRBV23-1 and TRBJ2-5; tentative D call: TRBD2 (7 bases). TRBV23-1 is sorted into the ORF group, with uncertain function. The CDR3 has 16 residues. Trimming cost V 6 bases and J 2 bases, with 19 bases left between them. The part of the CDR3 DNA that was read is TGCGCCAGCAGACCAAAAACGGGGGGCAGGCAAGAGACC. Encoded protein: CASRPKTGGRQET. The whole CDR3 protein reads CASRPKTGGRQETQYF.

CDR3 residues: CASSIRWAEALYLAGSTDTQYF. The sequenced part of the CDR3 DNA is TGTGCCAGTAGTATAAGGTGGGCCGAGGCCCTCTATCTAGCGGGGAGCACAGATACG. This chain connects TRBV19 to TRBJ2-3; TRBD2 aligns across 9 bases. The CDR3 extends 3 residues past the end of the read, so its final part is completed from the germline J gene. Trimming removed 2 bases from V and 0 bases from J; junction bases left unmatched: 21. Germline loops: CDR1 LNHDA, CDR2 SQIVND (reference sequence). This CDR3 spans 22 amino acids. Filled out from reference TRBV19 and TRBJ2-3, the complete variable domain reads DGGITQSPKYLFRKEGQNVTLSCEQNLNHDAMYWYRQDPGQGLRLIYYSQIVNDFQKGDIAEGYSVSREKKESFPLTVTSAQKNPTAFYLCASSIRWAEALYLAGSTDTQYFGPGTRLTVL.

On this clone: Sequencing ends 3 residues short of the CDR3 end; the germline J gene provides the rest. This chain uses TRBV7-2 with TRBJ1-2; D is uncertain. Germline V gene data show CDR1 as SGHTA and CDR2 as FQGNSA. The CDR3 spans 16 residues. CDR3 sequence reads: CASSLALVLLIHDYTF. The sequenced CDR3 bases are TGTGCCAGCAGCTTAGCGCTTGTTTTACTCATCCACGAC. The full variable domain, with the rest looked up from reference TRBV7-2 and TRBJ1-2, is GAGVSQSPSNKVTEKGKDVELRCDPISGHTALYWYRQSLGQGLEFLIYFQGNSAPDKSGLPSDRFSAERTGGSVSTLTIQRTQQEDSAVYLCASSLALVLLIHDYTFGSGTRLTVV.

In the case of this clone: Read coverage stops 3 residues before the CDR3 terminus; the germline J gene supplies the remainder. This sequence joins TRBV12-3 or TRBV12-4 and TRBJ1-1; no clear D gene. The length of the CDR3 is 15 residues. Trimming left V 6 bases short and J 0 bases short, with 14 bases between. This CDR3 is CASSKAALVNTEAFF. Partial CDR3 DNA: TGTGCCAGCAGCAAAGCGGCCCTGGTGAACACTGAA.

Turning to this clone: Germline is not matched at one junction end, which may reflect a read error. The read ends 3 residues early relative to the CDR3; the germline J gene fills the gap. The sample holds other DNA sequences that translate to the same CDR3. The genes are TRBV20-1 and TRBJ1-1, with a possible D match to TRBD1 (5 bases). The germline V gene encodes CDR1 DFQATT and CDR2 SNEGSKA (reference sequence). The CDR3 is 11 amino acids. The CDR3 here is CSASADTEAFF. The sequenced CDR3 bases are TGCAGTGCTAGTGCGGACACCGAA.

Comments on this clone: The CDR3 extends 3 residues past the end of the read, so its final part is completed from the germline J gene. Other DNA sequences in this sample translate to the same CDR3. V gene TRBV6-2 or TRBV6-3 combines with J gene TRBJ2-5; D not resolved. V lost 6 bases and J lost 5, with 7 bases in between. The CDR3 contains 11 residues. Germline V gene data show CDR1 as MNHEY and CDR2 as SVGEGT. CDR3 in amino acids: CASSPQETQYF. Partial CDR3 DNA: TGTGCCAGCAGCCCTCAGGAGACC.

This clone is identified as medium-sized from frequency. The CDR3 end is not reached by the read, which stops 3 residues before it; the germline J gene fills it in. The rearrangement uses TRBV2 and TRBJ2-7; D is uncertain. Trimming stripped 4 bases from V and 2 bases from J, with 15 bases between. Germline values: CDR1 SNHLY, CDR2 FYNNEI. This CDR3 region has 15 residues. The CDR3 bases that were read are TGTGCCAGCAGTGCTTCCACAGCACTCCCCTACGAG. This encodes CASSASTALPYE. The complete CDR3 sequence is CASSASTALPYEQYF. Full variable domain (outside the CDR3, taken from reference TRBV2 and TRBJ2-7): EPEVTQTPSHQVTQMGQEVILRCVPISNHLYFYWYRQILGQKVEFLVSFYNNEISEKSEIFDDQFSVERPDGSNFTLKIRSTKLEDSAMYFCASSASTALPYEQYFGPGTRLTVT.

Notes on this clone: The read terminates 3 residues before the CDR3 end, so the remaining end is supplied by the germline J gene. The chain joins TRBV7-2 to TRBJ2-4; 8 bases fit TRBD2. The length of the CDR3 is 15 residues. Germline V gives CDR1 SGHTA, CDR2 FQGNSA. The CDR3 region is CASSLSVSGGKGQYF. The covered CDR3 bases are TGTGCCAGCAGCTTAAGCGTTTCGGGGGGGAAGGGT.

Comment on this clone: The read ends 3 residues early relative to the CDR3; the germline J gene fills the gap. The chain uses TRBV15 and TRBJ2-5, with a tentative D call TRBD2 (6 bases). The CDR3 totals 16 residues. Trimming took 0 bases from V and 1 from J, leaving 12 bases between them. Germline assignment: CDR1 LNHNV and CDR2 YYDKDF (reference sequence). The CDR3: CATSRDLQGLQETQYF. The part of the CDR3 DNA that was read is TGTGCCACCAGCAGAGATCTCCAGGGACTCCAAGAGACC.

Notes on this clone: Read sequence stops 3 residues before the CDR3 end, and the germline J gene provides the missing end. The chain has TRBV10-3 and TRBJ1-6, with 9 nucleotides matching TRBD1. The CDR3 length is 14 residues. Germline V gene lookup returns CDR1 ENHRY and CDR2 SYGVKD. CDR3 sequence reads: CAIWTGTGPSPLHF. CDR3 DNA (partial): TGTGCCATCTGGACAGGGACAGGGCCTTCTCCC.

Regarding this clone: The CDR3 end lies 3 residues beyond the end of the read and is filled in from the germline J gene. The chain is built from TRBV7-6 and TRBJ2-1, with unresolved D. CDR3 size: 13 residues. The germline V gene has CDR1 SGHVS and CDR2 FNYEAQ. Trimming stripped 5 bases from V and 2 bases from J, with 7 bases between. The CDR3 region is CASSLRTYNEQFF. The CDR3 DNA, read in part, is TGTGCCAGCAGCCTTAGAACCTACAATGAG.

Note on this clone: The read ends 3 residues early relative to the CDR3; the germline J gene fills the gap. This chain joins TRBV11-3 and TRBJ2-1; 7 bases align to TRBD1. Trimming at V came to 6 bases and at J to 3 bases, leaving 8 bases not matched to a gene. The CDR3 runs 15 residues. Looked up from germline, CDR1 is SGHNT and CDR2 is YENEEA. CDR3 DNA (partial): TGTGCCAGCAGTCCCACAGGGGCCGGCTACAATGAG. Protein: CASSPTGAGYNE. The CDR3 as a whole reads CASSPTGAGYNEQFF.

On this clone itself: The sequenced fragment ends 3 residues before the CDR3 boundary, so the rest is inferred from the germline J gene. V is TRBV28 and J is TRBJ2-3; D ambiguous. This CDR3 spans 12 amino acids. Germline V gene sequence: CDR1 MDHEN, CDR2 SYDVKM. The CDR3 spells CASTVPSSPQYF. Partial CDR3 DNA: TGTGCCAGCACCGTTCCCTCCTCCCCG.

A remark on this clone: The read falls 3 residues short of the CDR3 end, and the missing part is taken from the germline J gene. V usage is TRBV12-5 and J usage is TRBJ2-1, with D unresolved. Per the germline V gene, CDR1 is LGHNT and CDR2 is FRNRAP. With 2 bases removed from V and 6 bases from J, the gap between germline ends came to 11 bases. CDR3 length equals 14 residues. The CDR3 DNA, read in part, is TGTGCTAGTGGTTTGTACGATGAGGCCAATGAG. Its translation is CASGLYDEANE. The whole CDR3 protein reads CASGLYDEANEQFF. Filled out from reference TRBV12-5 and TRBJ2-1, the complete variable domain reads DARVTQTPRHKVTEMGQEVTMRCQPILGHNTVFWYRQTMMQGLELLAYFRNRAPLDDSGMPKDRFSAEMPDATLATLKIQPSEPRDSAVYFCASGLYDEANEQFFGPGTRLTVL.

CDR3 DNA, as far as it was read: TGCAGTGCTAGAGATCTGCAGGGTTATTACAATGAG. Translation: CSARDLQGYYNE. The full CDR3 reads CSARDLQGYYNEQFF. This sequence joins TRBV20-1 and TRBJ2-1; a possible D gene is TRBD1 (5 bases). Coverage ceases 3 residues before the CDR3 finishes, and the germline J gene fills in the end. V was pared by 0 bases and J by 4 bases, with 13 bases between. Germline V CDR1 and CDR2: DFQATT, SNEGSKA (reference sequence). The CDR3 is 15 amino acids.

As for this clone: Sequencing ends 3 residues short of the CDR3 end; the germline J gene provides the rest. J is TRBJ1-1 and V is TRBV7-9; D is unclear. This CDR3 is 13 amino acids long. Germline CDR1 is SEHNR and CDR2 is FQNEAQ (reference sequence). Trimming removed 3 bases from V and 1 base from J, with 6 bases in between. CDR3 region: CASSFQENTEAFF. The sequenced part of the CDR3 DNA is TGTGCCAGCAGCTTTCAGGAGAACACTGAA.

The CDR3: CASSAASYDYTF. Incomplete CDR3 DNA: TGTGCCAGCAGCGCGGCTTCCTACGAC. This rearrangement joins TRBV7-9 to TRBJ1-2, with D hard to call. The read falls 3 residues short of the CDR3 end, and the missing part is taken from the germline J gene. Germline V CDR1 and CDR2: SEHNR, FQNEAQ (reference sequence). The CDR3 has 12 residues.